The rows below give T cell receptor beta chains drawn from one sample of a study of technical replicates of blood from a handful of donors. The assay was immunoSEQ multiplex PCR, and TCRdb's table has in-frame clones only and misses some. This table holds tens of thousands of clones, around 90% found once. Sequences were obtained from T cells isolated from PBMCs. The receptors were sampled from a human donor in good health. CDR3s leave out the opening cysteine and the closing phenylalanine or tryptophan. Each record gives: CDR3 protein, J gene, V gene.

CDR3 protein: ASSLGLASYEQY
J gene: TRBJ2-7
V gene: TRBV5-6

CDR3 protein: AISESTKYGYT
J gene: TRBJ1-2
V gene: TRBV10-3

CDR3 protein: ASSPPNQETQY
J gene: TRBJ2-5
V gene: TRBV6-5

CDR3 protein: AAGRRAGAYNEQF
J gene: TRBJ2-1
V gene: TRBV4-3

CDR3 protein: ASSSGFYNEQF
J gene: TRBJ2-1
V gene: TRBV7-7

CDR3 protein: ASSASYRGTEAF
J gene: TRBJ1-1
V gene: TRBV2

CDR3 protein: AGRTGTNYGYT
J gene: TRBJ1-2
V gene: TRBV2

CDR3 protein: ASSQYPGTGWTEAF
J gene: TRBJ1-1
V gene: TRBV4-3

CDR3 protein: ASSKGYEQY
J gene: TRBJ2-7
V gene: TRBV19

CDR3 protein: ASSRDRAKAF
J gene: TRBJ1-1
V gene: TRBV6-5

CDR3 protein: ASSQTPNYGYT
J gene: TRBJ1-2
V gene: TRBV4-1

CDR3 protein: ASAGLGIANEQF
J gene: TRBJ2-1
V gene: TRBV5-1

CDR3 protein: ASSAQGEGMLF
J gene: TRBJ1-4
V gene: TRBV6-6

CDR3 protein: ASSVLAGVYNEQF
J gene: TRBJ2-1
V gene: TRBV5-4

CDR3 protein: AIRGSSGEETQY
J gene: TRBJ2-5
V gene: TRBV10-3

CDR3 protein: ASSPGQGEQF
J gene: TRBJ2-1
V gene: TRBV11-2

CDR3 protein: SAPSTDTQY
J gene: TRBJ2-3
V gene: TRBV20-1

CDR3 protein: ASSPSGRYNEQF
J gene: TRBJ2-1
V gene: TRBV18

CDR3 protein: ASSLGASGFTSYEQY
J gene: TRBJ2-7
V gene: TRBV5-1

CDR3 protein: ASSLQGYSDEQY
J gene: TRBJ2-7
V gene: TRBV5-4

CDR3 protein: ASTAVGRGSEQY
J gene: TRBJ2-7
V gene: TRBV27

CDR3 protein: ASSAATSGRMDEQF
J gene: TRBJ2-1
V gene: TRBV14

CDR3 protein: ASSTPGGTEAF
J gene: TRBJ1-1
V gene: TRBV11-3

CDR3 protein: ASNQDTTNEKLF
J gene: TRBJ1-4
V gene: TRBV2

CDR3 protein: ASSLWQATEQY
J gene: TRBJ2-7
V gene: TRBV28

CDR3 protein: ASSPFGTGYPDEQY
J gene: TRBJ2-7
V gene: TRBV18

CDR3 protein: ASSNGDYIQY
J gene: TRBJ2-4
V gene: TRBV9

CDR3 protein: ASSPDSGTRYEQY
J gene: TRBJ2-7
V gene: TRBV11-2

CDR3 protein: ASSHGMTEPGLAGVWLYEQY
J gene: TRBJ2-7
V gene: TRBV4-3

CDR3 protein: ASSPNSLAGGSGTDTQY
J gene: TRBJ2-3
V gene: TRBV18

CDR3 protein: ASSFEETYNSYEQY
J gene: TRBJ2-7
V gene: TRBV5-1

CDR3 protein: ASSGSGETQY
J gene: TRBJ2-5
V gene: TRBV2

CDR3 protein: ASSFFGIGEQY
J gene: TRBJ2-7
V gene: TRBV5-4

CDR3 protein: ASTPFSYNEQF
J gene: TRBJ2-1
V gene: TRBV5-4

CDR3 protein: ASRRTVSGNQPQH
J gene: TRBJ1-5
V gene: TRBV2

CDR3 protein: ASSAERNPYGYT
J gene: TRBJ1-2
V gene: TRBV7-9